The sequence of this T cell receptor beta chain was determined in a study of cytomegalovirus exposure and HLA in healthy donors. Vbeta (60) and Jbeta (13) primers were used in the PCR. TCRdb's copy holds only in-frame clones and misses some; the assay was immunoSEQ multiplex PCR. The table lists roughly 88,000 clones, approximately 71% of them singletons. The sequenced sample was PBMCs. The source of this sequence is a man aged 45 to 65 in good health and CMV-seronegative.

The CDR3 region is CASSPSTGNTGELFF. The CDR3 bases are TGCGCCAGCAGTCCATCGACAGGGAACACCGGGGAGCTGTTTTTT. The rearrangement uses TRBV23-1 and TRBJ2-2; perhaps TRBD1 as D (6 bases). TRBV23-1 is classed as an ORF, of uncertain function. The CDR3 is 15 amino acids. V lost 4 bases to trimming and J lost 1 base, with 10 bases between them.